This is a list of T cell receptor beta chains from one sample in a study of blood T cells in healthy people across ages. TCRdb re-derived calls from the 5' RACE reads in MiXCR, one entry per CDR3 protein. The table records fewer than 2,000,000 distinct CDR3 sequences, 30% to 40% of them present only once. The sequenced sample was blood. These receptors originate from a woman in her twenties or thirties in good health. CDR3s include the opening cysteine and the closing phenylalanine or tryptophan. The D gene is left open where the match is weak. The listing skips clone size in some rows; elsewhere it reads once, few, many or a size class.

v_call,j_call,d_call,clone_size,cdr3_aa,cdr3_nt
TRBV5-1,TRBJ2-2,.,once,CASSATGGLTGELFF,TGCGCCAGCAGCGCGACGGGGGGCCTCACCGGGGAGCTGTTTTTT
TRBV28,TRBJ1-2,TRBD1,few,CASSHRQGELGGYTF,TGTGCCAGCAGCCACCGACAGGGGGAATTGGGGGGCTACACCTTC
TRBV29-1,TRBJ2-1,TRBD1,.,CSVEGTGGSSYNEQFF,TGCAGCGTTGAAGGGACAGGTGGAAGCTCCTACAATGAGCAGTTCTTC
TRBV20-1,TRBJ2-5,.,.,CSARGRKETQYF,TGCAGTGCTAGGGGACGTAAAGAGACCCAGTACTTC
TRBV20-1,TRBJ2-5,.,few,CSARKDWYQETQYF,TGCAGTGCTAGAAAGGACTGGTACCAAGAGACCCAGTACTTC
TRBV6-1,TRBJ2-3,.,.,CASSAPRQAHGDTQYF,TGTGCCAGCAGTGCCCCCCGACAGGCCCATGGCGATACGCAGTATTTT
TRBV20-1,TRBJ2-5,.,few,CSARDGGAERQETQYF,TGCAGTGCTAGAGATGGGGGGGCGGAAAGGCAAGAGACCCAGTACTTC
TRBV10-3,TRBJ1-2,.,.,CAISDPAGVVDGYTF,TGTGCCATCAGTGATCCGGCAGGGGTAGTGGATGGCTACACCTTC
TRBV5-1,TRBJ1-1,.,.,CASSLGGKSLTEAFF,TGCGCCAGCAGCTTGGGGGGCAAATCGCTCACTGAAGCTTTCTTT
TRBV5-4,TRBJ2-5,TRBD2,.,CASSPGTSGGYQETQYF,TGTGCCAGCAGCCCAGGGACTAGCGGGGGATATCAAGAGACCCAGTACTTC
TRBV27,TRBJ1-4,.,.,CASSLSWRGREKLFF,TGTGCCAGCAGTTTATCGTGGAGGGGTCGGGAAAAACTGTTTTTT
TRBV27,TRBJ1-2,.,few,CASSLRADKFGYTF,TGTGCCAGCAGTTTAAGAGCTGATAAGTTTGGCTACACCTTC
TRBV5-6,TRBJ1-4,.,few,CASSLGEGKLFF,TGTGCCAGCAGCTTGGGAGAGGGCAAACTGTTTTTT
TRBV7-9,TRBJ1-2,TRBD1,few,CASSLYRRDRNYGYTF,TGTGCCAGCAGCTTATATAGGCGGGACAGAAACTATGGCTACACCTTC
TRBV20-1,TRBJ1-6,.,.,CSAPRRQDNSPLHF,TGCAGTGCCCCCCGCCGTCAGGATAATTCACCCCTCCACTTT
TRBV20-1,TRBJ2-1,.,few,CSARTPVRSYNEQFF,TGCAGTGCTAGGACCCCAGTGAGGTCCTACAATGAGCAGTTCTTC
TRBV27,TRBJ1-1,.,.,CASSLGRGDAEAFF,TGTGCCAGCAGTCTAGGCAGGGGTGACGCTGAAGCTTTCTTT
TRBV24-1,TRBJ2-3,.,.,CATGGGGSTDTQYF,TGTGCCACCGGAGGGGGAGGGTCCACAGATACGCAGTATTTT
TRBV5-1,TRBJ2-5,.,.,CASTRGGETQYF,TGCGCCAGCACCAGGGGTGGCGAGACCCAGTACTTC
TRBV15,TRBJ2-3,.,once,CATSRDSISTDTQYF,TGTGCCACCAGCAGGGACAGCATATCCACAGATACGCAGTATTTT
TRBV5-4,TRBJ2-7,.,.,CASTGGWDNSYEQYF,TGTGCCAGCACCGGGGGGTGGGACAACTCCTACGAGCAGTACTTC
TRBV4-1,TRBJ1-4,TRBD1,few,CASKVSRDRGLNEKLFF,TGCGCCAGCAAAGTGTCCCGGGACAGGGGTCTTAATGAAAAACTGTTTTTT
TRBV4-1,TRBJ2-7,TRBD2,.,CASSFKIPSGGAYEQYF,TGCGCCAGCAGCTTCAAGATCCCTAGCGGGGGGGCTTACGAGCAGTACTTC
TRBV15,TRBJ2-1,.,.,CATSRRGGGNEQFF,TGTGCCACCAGCAGACGAGGTGGGGGAAATGAGCAGTTCTTC
TRBV20-1,TRBJ1-2,.,.,CSARGDGTPNPNYGYTF,TGCAGTGCTAGAGGGGACGGGACCCCGAACCCTAACTATGGCTACACCTTC
TRBV7-8,TRBJ2-7,TRBD2,once,CASSKRLAGDHPYEQYF,TGTGCCAGCAGCAAACGACTAGCGGGGGACCATCCCTACGAGCAGTACTTC
TRBV29-1,TRBJ2-7,.,many,CSAATAQVHEQYF,TGCAGCGCCGCGACCGCCCAGGTCCACGAGCAGTACTTC
TRBV6-1,TRBJ2-5,.,few,CASSEAPFPGTQYF,TGTGCCAGCAGTGAAGCGCCGTTCCCGGGGACCCAGTACTTC
TRBV29-1,TRBJ1-6,.,.,CSVRRSNSPLHF,TGCAGCGTGAGGCGGTCCAATTCACCCCTCCACTTT
TRBV5-5,TRBJ2-5,TRBD2,few,CASTNRLARGSGETQYF,TGTGCCAGCACTAACCGACTAGCGAGAGGATCAGGAGAGACCCAGTACTTC
TRBV28,TRBJ2-1,TRBD2,few,CASSQNSLGLAYNEQFF,TGTGCCAGCAGCCAAAATTCTTTGGGACTAGCGTACAATGAGCAGTTCTTC
TRBV20-1,TRBJ1-2,TRBD1,few,CSASRTGERGYTF,TGCAGTGCAAGCCGGACAGGGGAACGGGGCTACACCTTC
TRBV4-1,TRBJ2-6,.,few,CASSPRLGGGAGANVLTF,TGCGCCAGCAGCCCCCGGTTGGGGGGGGGCGCTGGGGCCAACGTCCTGACTTTC
TRBV7-2,TRBJ2-7,TRBD2,.,CASSLVGTSGAGYEQYF,TGTGCCAGCAGCTTAGTCGGGACTAGCGGGGCAGGATACGAGCAGTACTTC
TRBV7-9,TRBJ2-5,.,.,CASSLAPLVEQYF,TGTGCCAGCAGCTTAGCTCCTTTGGTAGAGCAGTACTTC
TRBV20-1,TRBJ1-2,TRBD1,.,CSARDQDRGRGYTF,TGCAGTGCTAGAGACCAGGACAGGGGGAGAGGCTACACCTTC
TRBV15,TRBJ2-7,.,few,CATSRVLRTFIYEQYF,TGTGCCACCAGCAGAGTTCTCCGGACATTTATCTACGAGCAGTACTTC
TRBV10-3,TRBJ2-1,TRBD2,.,CAISTAGTTDNEQFF,TGTGCCATCAGTACGGCCGGGACTACCGACAATGAGCAGTTCTTC
TRBV15,TRBJ2-7,TRBD1,.,CATRRGTGVSSYEQYF,TGTGCCACCCGCAGAGGTACAGGGGTAAGCTCCTACGAGCAGTACTTC
TRBV10-1,TRBJ2-7,TRBD2,.,CASSPGTSGFSYEQYF,TGCGCCAGCAGCCCGGGGACTAGCGGGTTCTCCTACGAGCAGTACTTC
TRBV2,TRBJ1-4,.,.,CASSLRTFSTNEKLFF,TGTGCCAGCAGTCTTAGGACGTTCTCAACTAATGAAAAACTGTTTTTT
TRBV21-1,TRBJ2-7,.,few,CAPMGGGYEQYF,TGTGCCCCCATGGGGGGGGGTTACGAGCAGTACTTC
TRBV11-2,TRBJ1-6,.,.,CASSLEAGSVSHPHF,TGTGCCAGCAGCTTAGAGGCAGGGTCCGTTTCACACCCCCACTTT
TRBV20-1,TRBJ2-1,.,few,CSALLRAEYNEQFF,TGCAGTGCTCTACTGCGGGCAGAATACAATGAGCAGTTCTTC
TRBV7-2,TRBJ1-5,.,few,CASSLMSGNQPQHF,TGTGCCAGCAGCTTAATGAGCGGCAATCAGCCCCAGCATTTT
TRBV5-1,TRBJ2-6,TRBD1,.,CASSFTGVAGANVLTF,TGCGCCAGCAGCTTTACAGGGGTCGCAGGGGCCAACGTCCTGACTTTC
TRBV27,TRBJ1-2,.,few,CASSLVKDYGYTF,TGTGCCAGCAGTTTAGTGAAGGACTATGGCTACACCTTC
TRBV7-9,TRBJ2-7,.,.,CASSIVAYEQYF,TGTGCCAGCAGCATTGTCGCGTACGAGCAGTACTTC
TRBV9,TRBJ2-7,TRBD1,.,CASSGLDRVGEQYF,TGTGCCAGCAGCGGATTAGACAGGGTAGGCGAGCAGTACTTC
TRBV5-1,TRBJ2-7,.,many,CASSPGGQAHEQYF,TGCGCCAGCAGCCCGGGAGGACAGGCCCACGAGCAGTACTTC
TRBV29-1,TRBJ2-5,.,many,CSVRGEGWRETQYF,TGCAGCGTGAGGGGGGAAGGCTGGAGGGAGACCCAGTACTTC
TRBV20-1,TRBJ2-4,.,.,CSGYWYSKNIQYF,TGCAGTGGCTATTGGTATAGCAAAAACATTCAGTACTTC
TRBV4-1,TRBJ1-2,TRBD1,.,CASSQERPGGNYGYTF,TGCGCCAGCAGCCAAGAGAGGCCAGGGGGAAACTATGGCTACACCTTC
TRBV30,TRBJ2-3,.,few,CAWSGVTDTQYF,TGTGCCTGGAGTGGAGTGACAGATACGCAGTATTTT
TRBV3-1,TRBJ2-1,.,few,CASSLSVIRREQFF,TGTGCCAGCAGTTTGAGCGTGATTCGGCGTGAGCAGTTCTTC
TRBV2,TRBJ2-3,TRBD1,.,CASNPDRADTQYF,TGTGCCAGCAACCCTGACAGGGCAGATACGCAGTATTTT
TRBV3-1,TRBJ1-1,TRBD1,few,CASSRPQGAEAFF,TGTGCCAGCAGCCGACCCCAGGGGGCGGAAGCTTTCTTT
TRBV12-3/TRBV12-4,TRBJ2-1,.,.,CASSMGNYNEQFF,TGTGCCAGCAGTATGGGAAACTACAATGAGCAGTTCTTC